The 22 T cell receptor beta chains reported below all come from one sample, sequenced in a study of blood T cells in healthy people across ages. Using a J-beta primer mix together with a sample-barcoded 5' primer, a second PCR was run for roughly 6 to 12 cycles. A single record per CDR3 protein comes from TCRdb applying MiXCR to the 5' RACE reads. The repertoire holds roughly 790,000 distinct CDR3 sequences, with roughly 47% as singletons. Specimen: blood. All receptors come from a woman aged 60-75 years in good health.

The chain joins TRBV9 to TRBJ2-5; 7 positions agree with TRBD2. The length of the CDR3 is 14 residues. The ends lost 3 bases at V and 3 bases at J; junction bases unmatched: 5. Germline V gene lookup returns CDR1 SGDLS and CDR2 YYNGEE. The CDR3 DNA follows: TGTGCCAGCAGCGCCCTAGCGGAGAAAGAGACCCAGTACTTC. Its protein product is CASSALAEKETQYF. The full variable domain, completed using reference TRBV9 and TRBJ2-5, is DSGVTQTPKHLITATGQRVTLRCSPRSGDLSVYWYQQSLDQGLQFLIQYYNGEERAKGNILERFSAQQFPDLHSELNLSSLELGDSALYFCASSALAEKETQYFGPGTRLLVL.

This clonotype was observed a few times. The gene calls are TRBV10-3 and TRBJ1-6, with D maybe TRBD1 (5 bases). Germline V gene lookup returns CDR1 ENHRY and CDR2 SYGVKD. V was trimmed by 3 bases and J by 14 bases, leaving 20 bases between them. The CDR3 loop spans 15 amino acids. CDR3: CAISDSGTLAKALHF. Written as DNA, the CDR3 is TGTGCCATCAGTGACTCCGGGACCTTGGCGAAAGCCCTCCACTTT.

In its sample, this clonotype was seen a few times. The V and J genes are TRBV28 and TRBJ1-2, with 9 bases that match TRBD1. This CDR3 has 15 residues. Per the germline V gene, CDR1 is MDHEN and CDR2 is SYDVKM. With 4 bases clipped from V and 6 bases from J, the junction kept 9 bases outside the gene matches. CDR3 sequence (DNA): TGTGCCAGCAGTTGGCCGGCACAGGGGGCGGATGGCTACACCTTC. As protein: CASSWPAQGADGYTF.

J is TRBJ2-7 and V is TRBV28, with 9 bases fitting TRBD1. The length of the CDR3 is 15 residues. V dropped 6 bases and J dropped 7; count of bases not matched to a gene: 13. In germline, CDR1 is MDHEN, CDR2 SYDVKM. In DNA form, the CDR3 reads TGTGCCAGCAGCGCATCCGGGACAGGGATCTATGAGCAGTACTTC. As protein: CASSASGTGIYEQYF.

CDR3 protein: CATSELTSGISQFF. DNA of the CDR3: TGTGCCACCAGTGAGTTGACTAGCGGGATATCGCAGTTCTTC. The gene calls are TRBV24-1 and TRBJ2-1; TRBD2 agrees at 11 bases. J lost 12 bases, V lost 4 bases, and 7 bases had no gene match. Germline CDR1 is KGHDR and CDR2 is SFDVKD. CDR3 length: 14 residues.

The chain joins TRBV27 to TRBJ2-7; 8 nucleotides line up with TRBD2. J lost 5 bases, V lost 3 bases, and 6 bases had no gene match. CDR3 size: 14 residues. Germline V gene lookup returns CDR1 MNHEY and CDR2 SMNVEV (reference sequence). CDR3 in DNA: TGTGCCAGCAGTTTTAGAGCGGGAGTGGACGAGCAGTACTTC. Amino acid sequence: CASSFRAGVDEQYF.

This clonotype was detected only a few times. The chain is built from TRBV20-1 and TRBJ2-7; 7 nucleotides match TRBD2. Germline V gives CDR1 DFQATT, CDR2 SNEGSKA (reference sequence). This CDR3 comprises 16 residues. Trimming removed 3 bases from V and 4 bases from J; junction bases left unmatched: 15. The CDR3 bases are TGCAGTGCTAGTCCCCGACTAGCTCACCCGAAGTACGAGCAGTACTTC. Translating it yields CSASPRLAHPKYEQYF.

This clonotype was counted between two and nine times. This rearrangement joins TRBV18 to TRBJ2-1; 8 bases match TRBD2. Unmatched junction bases numbered 2, after V lost 4 bases and J lost 6 bases. This CDR3 is 13 amino acids long. The germline CDR1 and CDR2 sequences are KGHSH and LQKENI. In DNA, the CDR3 is TGTGCCAGCTCACAAACTAGCGGCAATGAGCAGTTCTTC. Its protein is CASSQTSGNEQFF. Looking up the rest from reference TRBV18 and TRBJ2-1 gives the full variable domain: NAGVMQNPRHLVRRRGQEARLRCSPMKGHSHVYWYRQLPEEGLKFMVYLQKENIIDESGMPKERFSAEFPKEGPSILRIQQVVRGDSAAYFCASSQTSGNEQFFGPGTRLTVL.

This chain joins TRBV24-1 and TRBJ2-1; D is possibly TRBD1 or TRBD2 (6 bases each). The last part of the DNA fits TRBJ2-7 better; the J call may be wrong. Germline CDR1 reads KGHDR; CDR2 reads SFDVKD. This CDR3 contains 14 residues. CDR3 nucleotide sequence: TGTGCCACCAGTGGGGGGGCCTCCTACAATGAGCAGTACTTC. It translates to CATSGGASYNEQYF.

This chain joins TRBV9 and TRBJ2-6, with 16 bases fitting TRBD2. This CDR3 comprises 21 residues. V was clipped by 3 bases and J by 0 bases; unmatched bases: 9. Looked up from germline, CDR1 is SGDLS and CDR2 is YYNGEE. CDR3 loop: CASSATGTSGGAPSGANVLTF. In nucleotides, the CDR3 is TGTGCCAGCAGCGCAACCGGGACTAGCGGGGGGGCACCCTCTGGGGCCAACGTCCTGACTTTC.

This clonotype was picked up a small number of times. V gene TRBV7-7 combines with J gene TRBJ2-3; TRBD2 matches 10 bases. Germline V gives CDR1 SSHAT, CDR2 FNYEAQ (reference sequence). V lost 5 bases to trimming and J lost 5 bases; unmatched junction nucleotides: 7. The CDR3 consists of 15 residues. CDR3 residues: CASSATSGARDTQYF. The CDR3 nucleotides read TGTGCCAGCAGCGCCACTAGCGGGGCACGAGATACGCAGTATTTT.

This rearrangement joins TRBV7-3 to TRBJ2-1; 9 bases map to TRBD2. This CDR3 region has 15 residues. The germline V gene encodes CDR1 SGHTA and CDR2 FQGTGA. V trimming: 3 bases; J trimming: 4 bases; junction bases outside the gene matches: 4. The CDR3 DNA follows: TGTGCCAGCAGCTTGTGGACTAGCGAGTACAATGAGCAGTTCTTC. It is translated as CASSLWTSEYNEQFF.

In this sample, this clonotype turned up a few times. CDR3 coding DNA: TGTGCCAGCAGTGTGGCTAGCGGGAGAGGTGAGCAGTTCTTC. This translates into CASSVASGRGEQFF. The chain couples TRBV28 to TRBJ2-1, with 10 bases matching TRBD2. The trim removed 5 bases at V and 9 bases at J, leaving 7 bases unmatched. The CDR3 is made up of 14 amino acids. Germline lookup yields CDR1 MDHEN and CDR2 SYDVKM.

The chain is built from TRBV7-6 and TRBJ2-1, with a tentative D call TRBD2 (7 bases). This CDR3 is 19 amino acids long. The V end was cut by 1 base, the J end by 5 bases, with 24 bases between. Per germline, CDR1 SGHVS and CDR2 FNYEAQ. The CDR3 DNA follows: TGTGCCAGCAGCTTAGTTAATGGACTAGGAGGAGGGGGGGACAATGAGCAGTTCTTC. Translating it yields CASSLVNGLGGGGDNEQFF.

The gene calls are TRBV5-1 and TRBJ2-4; 9 nucleotides agree with TRBD1. Germline V gene data show CDR1 as SGHRS and CDR2 as YFSETQ. CDR3 length: 16 amino acids. Unmatched junction bases numbered 17, after V lost 3 bases and J lost 13 bases. Written as DNA, the CDR3 is TGCGCCAGCAGCTGGAACTTCCCGGGACAGGGAAATGAGCAGTACTTC. It translates to CASSWNFPGQGNEQYF.

This clonotype was observed a few times. The J gene is TRBJ2-3, the V gene TRBV9; 8 positions agree with TRBD2. Germline V gives CDR1 SGDLS, CDR2 YYNGEE. The CDR3 covers 15 residues. V lost 0 bases, J lost 4 bases, and 4 bases stayed unmatched. In nucleotides, the CDR3 is TGTGCCAGCAGCGTAGGGACTAGCAGTCCAGATACGCAGTATTTT. This translates into CASSVGTSSPDTQYF.

This clonotype turned up a few times. The rearrangement joins TRBV12-3 or TRBV12-4 to TRBJ2-1; D gene unclear. V shed 6 bases and J shed 8 bases, with 17 bases lying between them. CDR3 length: 14 residues. The CDR3 sequence is CASSLGSTLDEQFF. The CDR3 nucleotides are TGTGCCAGCAGCCTGGGGTCGACCCTCGATGAGCAGTTCTTC.

The chain is built from TRBV5-1 and TRBJ2-2; maybe TRBD2 (6 bases). This CDR3 region has 15 residues. The V end lost 1 base, the J end lost 10 bases, and 17 bases lay between the germline ends. From germline, CDR1 is SGHRS and CDR2 YFSETQ. CDR3 nucleotide sequence: TGCGCCAGCAGCTTGAAGGCGGGGTTGCTCGCGGAGCTGTTTTTT. Encoded protein: CASSLKAGLLAELFF. The whole variable domain, filled in from reference TRBV5-1 and TRBJ2-2, reads KAGVTQTPRYLIKTRGQQVTLSCSPISGHRSVSWYQQTPGQGLQFLFEYFSETQRNKGNFPGRFSGRQFSNSRSEMNVSTLELGDSALYLCASSLKAGLLAELFFGEGSRLTVL.

In its sample, this clonotype was seen many times. This chain uses TRBV7-3 with TRBJ2-1; 8 positions agree with TRBD1. The J call may be incorrect, as the DNA end agrees better with TRBJ2-7. The CDR3 has 15 amino acids. Germline-derived CDR1 and CDR2 are SGHTA and FQGTGA. The chain's CDR3 is CASSLSQGAYNEQYF. In DNA, the CDR3 is TGTGCCAGCAGCTTGAGTCAGGGGGCCTACAATGAGCAGTACTTC.

This clonotype occurred many times. V gene TRBV29-1 combines with J gene TRBJ2-3; 10 bases fit TRBD2. After removal of 8 bases from V and 4 bases from J, the junction contained 12 bases not matched to a gene. The CDR3 is 15 residues long. The germline gives CDR1 SQVTM, CDR2 ANQGSEA. As DNA, the CDR3 is TGCAGCCCCGCCGGGCTAGCGGGGGCGGCAGATACGCAGTATTTT. Its translation: CSPAGLAGAADTQYF.

This clonotype was seen at least ten times. The chain recombines TRBV7-2 with TRBJ2-5; 7 bases agree with TRBD1. Germline V gives CDR1 SGHTA, CDR2 FQGNSA. The CDR3 runs 15 residues. The V gene end was trimmed by 1 base and the J gene end by 5 bases; junction bases not matched to a gene: 7. CDR3 amino acids: CASSLVRGRVETQYF. The DNA of the CDR3 is TGTGCCAGCAGCTTAGTGAGGGGGCGGGTGGAGACCCAGTACTTC.

This sequence joins TRBV7-2 and TRBJ2-5; 11 nucleotides line up with TRBD2. J gave up 2 bases and V 5 bases, and 4 bases lay outside the gene matches. Looked up from germline, CDR1 is SGHTA and CDR2 is FQGNSA. CDR3 size: 15 residues. CDR3 coding DNA: TGTGCCAGCAGCGACAGACTAGCGGGGCAAGAGACCCAGTACTTC. It encodes CASSDRLAGQETQYF.